The present T cell receptor (beta chain) was sequenced within a study of OX40 agonist ivuxolimab in advanced cancers. Drawing of blood for sampling happened at baseline, at cycle 4 day 1, and at cycle 7 day 1. Germline assignment: CDR1 SGHRS and CDR2 YFSETQ. Between the trimmed V and J ends, which lost 3 bases and 0 bases, there was a span of 13 bases. There are 15 residues in the CDR3. Profiling relied on immunoSEQ multiplex PCR, and the TCRdb table lists in-frame clones only, not all of them. The table has about 120,000 clones, about 94% seen once. The count of this clone is one. The antigen remains unidentified. Findings and caveats of the study: Individuals who were partial responders at 0.1-3.0 mg/kg had clonal expansion that ranked among the lowest.

The receptor was isolated from an adult with an advanced solid tumor such as melanoma, head and neck, liver or kidney cancer. The sequences come from CD4+ or CD8+ T cells sorted from blood, collected in a trial of the OX40 agonist ivuxolimab. The genes are TRBV5-1 and TRBJ2-7, with TRBD1 as a possible D gene (5 bases). CDR3 nucleotides: TGCGCCAGCAGCTCAAATAAGGACAACTCCTACGAGCAGTACTTC. This gives the protein CASSSNKDNSYEQYF.